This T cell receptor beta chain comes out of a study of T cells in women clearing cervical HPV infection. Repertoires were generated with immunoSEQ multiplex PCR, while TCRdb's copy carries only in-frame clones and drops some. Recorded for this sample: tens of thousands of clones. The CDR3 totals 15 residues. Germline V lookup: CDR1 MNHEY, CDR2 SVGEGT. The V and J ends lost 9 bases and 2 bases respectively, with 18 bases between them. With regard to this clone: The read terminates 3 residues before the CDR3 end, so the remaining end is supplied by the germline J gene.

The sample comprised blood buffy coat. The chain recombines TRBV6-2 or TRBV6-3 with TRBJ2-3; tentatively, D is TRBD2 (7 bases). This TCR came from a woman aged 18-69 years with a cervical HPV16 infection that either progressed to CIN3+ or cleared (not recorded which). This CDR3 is CASRQASGVTDTQYF. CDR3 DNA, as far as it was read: TGTGCCAGTCGACAGGCTAGCGGAGTCACAGATACG.